This T cell receptor beta chain emerged from a study of OX40 agonist ivuxolimab in advanced cancers. Clones were sequenced by immunoSEQ multiplex PCR, and TCRdb holds only the in-frame ones, with some missing. The sample lists some 100,000 clones, 85% to 95% occurring once. CDR1 LNHDA and CDR2 SQIVND come from the germline V gene (reference sequence). With V trimmed by 4 bases and J by 8 bases, 2 bases remained unmatched. This CDR3 spans 13 amino acids. The input for sequencing was CD4+ or CD8+ T cells sorted from blood, taken in a trial of the OX40 agonist ivuxolimab. This receptor was identified in an adult with an advanced solid tumor such as melanoma, head and neck, liver or kidney cancer. The chain carries TRBV19 and TRBJ1-4, with 9 bases that match TRBD1. CDR3 sequence reads: CASSNRGREKLFF. CDR3 sequence (DNA): TGTGCCAGTAGTAACAGGGGGCGAGAAAAACTGTTTTTT.